The 13 T cell receptor beta chains listed next were all sequenced from one sample in a study of neurological immune-mediated disorders. TCRdb itself ran the 5' RACE reads through MiXCR, one entry per CDR3 protein. The data contain about 20,000 distinct CDR3 sequences, 10% of them seen just once; the ten biggest clones take up about 20%. The specimen sequenced was PBMCs. All receptors derive from a woman aged 60-75 years with HTLV-1-associated myelopathy (HAM/TSP).

This clonotype was seen only once. This chain connects TRBV9 to TRBJ2-1, with 8 positions matching TRBD2. This CDR3 contains 14 residues. The germline V gene has CDR1 SGDLS and CDR2 YYNGEE. Trimming cost V 3 bases and J 6 bases; bases outside gene matches: 5. The CDR3 here is CASSAGGAANEQFF. The DNA of the CDR3 is TGTGCCAGCAGCGCCGGGGGGGCGGCCAATGAGCAGTTCTTC.

At least ten counts were recorded for this clonotype. The rearrangement links TRBV12-3 or TRBV12-4 to TRBJ1-1; D gene ambiguous. This CDR3 is 12 amino acids long. V dropped 4 bases and J dropped 1 base, with 4 bases sitting between them. CDR3 sequence reads: CASSWENTEAFF. The CDR3, as DNA: TGTGCCAGCAGTTGGGAGAACACTGAAGCTTTCTTT.

This clonotype was recorded at least ten times. This chain links TRBV5-1 with TRBJ1-2; a possible D gene is TRBD1 (5 bases). The CDR3 is 15 residues long. The V gene's germline CDR1 is SGHRS and CDR2 YFSETQ. Trimming cost V 0 bases and J 3 bases, with 12 bases left between them. The CDR3 loop reads CASSLVGGADYGYTF. The CDR3 coding sequence is TGCGCCAGCAGCTTGGTCGGGGGAGCGGACTATGGCTACACCTTC.

This clonotype was observed many times. The CDR3 DNA reads as TGTGCCAGCAGTTACAATGGACAGCAAGCCAGCTACACCTTC. Its protein product is CASSYNGQQASYTF. The gene calls are TRBV6-5 and TRBJ1-2, with D possibly TRBD1 on 6 matching bases. V lost 2 bases, J lost 9 bases, and 16 bases lay in between. This CDR3 comprises 14 residues. Germline V gene data show CDR1 as MNHEY and CDR2 as SVGAGI.

This clonotype was found many times. The V call is TRBV10-3, the J call TRBJ2-3, with 9 bases lining up with TRBD2. The V gene's germline CDR1 is ENHRY and CDR2 SYGVKD. The CDR3 has 15 amino acids. V gave up 5 bases and J gave up 2 bases; unmatched junction bases: 5. The CDR3 coding sequence is TGTGCCATCAGTCCGGGACTAGCAAACACAGATACGCAGTATTTT. It yields the protein CAISPGLANTDTQYF.

This clonotype was seen many times. V and J are TRBV20-1 and TRBJ1-1; D unclear. Germline loops: CDR1 DFQATT, CDR2 SNEGSKA (reference sequence). Trimming shortened V by 6 bases and J by 1 base, and 12 bases separated the two germline ends. The length of the CDR3 is 13 residues. CDR3 residues: CSAISLGNTEAFF. CDR3 nucleotide sequence: TGCAGTGCCATCTCCCTGGGGAACACTGAAGCTTTCTTT.

Note on this clonotype: Given the absence of the conserved phenylalanine or tryptophan at the CDR3 end, a read error is likely. The rearrangement uses TRBV20-1 and TRBJ2-3, with 9 bases lining up with TRBD2. After removal of 6 bases from V and 7 bases from J, the junction contained 14 bases not matched to a gene. CDR1 and CDR2 from the germline V gene are DFQATT and SNEGSKA (reference sequence). This CDR3 region has 15 residues. CDR3: CSAPCSYAGGYTQYS. DNA of the CDR3: TGCAGTGCCCCCTGTAGCTACGCGGGGGGGTATACGCAGTATTCT.

Sample share makes this clonotype medium-sized. This chain uses TRBV29-1 with TRBJ2-3; 10 bases agree with TRBD2. The CDR3 covers 13 residues. Germline values: CDR1 SQVTM, CDR2 ANQGSEA. J lost 3 bases, V lost 5 bases, and 2 bases had no gene match. The CDR3 spells CSVLTSGTDTQYF. CDR3 nucleotides: TGCAGCGTTTTGACTAGCGGGACAGATACGCAGTATTTT.

This clonotype was seen repeatedly, ten times or more. This rearrangement joins TRBV5-1 to TRBJ1-1, with D possibly being TRBD1 (5 bases). Trimming removed 4 bases from V and 1 base from J, with 14 bases in between. Germline lookup yields CDR1 SGHRS and CDR2 YFSETQ. The CDR3 loop spans 15 amino acids. The CDR3 nucleotides are TGCGCCAGCAGCCGGGAGGAAGGGGCGAACACTGAAGCTTTCTTT. It yields the protein CASSREEGANTEAFF.

This clonotype appeared many times. The chain combines TRBV20-1 with TRBJ1-6, with 7 positions matching TRBD1. J was trimmed by 5 bases and V by 3 bases; bases with no gene match: 7. The CDR3 spans 15 residues. The germline CDR1 and CDR2 sequences are DFQATT and SNEGSKA (reference sequence). The CDR3 sequence: CSASPTGAHNSPLHF. The CDR3 DNA reads TGCAGTGCTAGCCCTACAGGGGCCCATAATTCACCCCTCCACTTT.

This clonotype appeared many times. The rearrangement links TRBV5-1 to TRBJ2-1; 9 nucleotides align to TRBD1. Germline lookup yields CDR1 SGHRS and CDR2 YFSETQ. CDR3 length equals 16 residues. The junction had 2 bases not matched to a gene; V was cut back by 0 bases and J by 1 base. The CDR3 reads CASSLAGTGSYNEQFF. The CDR3 DNA follows: TGCGCCAGCAGCTTGGCCGGGACAGGGTCCTACAATGAGCAGTTCTTC.

This clonotype has a handful of counts. The chain links TRBV11-2 to TRBJ1-1, with 8 nucleotides matching TRBD1. Germline V gene lookup returns CDR1 SGHAT and CDR2 FQNNGV. Germline trimming cut 5 bases from V and 3 bases from J; bases unmatched to any gene: 8. The CDR3 runs 15 residues. This chain's CDR3 is CASSGQGHRDTEAFF. The CDR3 DNA reads as TGTGCCAGCAGCGGACAGGGTCATCGAGACACTGAAGCTTTCTTT.

The V and J genes are TRBV20-1 and TRBJ2-2; 8 nucleotides match TRBD1. Germline V gene lookup returns CDR1 DFQATT and CDR2 SNEGSKA (reference sequence). This CDR3 contains 17 residues. Trimming removed 6 bases from V and 5 bases from J; junction bases left unmatched: 17. The CDR3 reads CSAATGQGPSGTGELFF. The CDR3 region has the DNA TGCAGTGCCGCAACCGGACAGGGACCCTCAGGGACCGGGGAGCTGTTTTTT.